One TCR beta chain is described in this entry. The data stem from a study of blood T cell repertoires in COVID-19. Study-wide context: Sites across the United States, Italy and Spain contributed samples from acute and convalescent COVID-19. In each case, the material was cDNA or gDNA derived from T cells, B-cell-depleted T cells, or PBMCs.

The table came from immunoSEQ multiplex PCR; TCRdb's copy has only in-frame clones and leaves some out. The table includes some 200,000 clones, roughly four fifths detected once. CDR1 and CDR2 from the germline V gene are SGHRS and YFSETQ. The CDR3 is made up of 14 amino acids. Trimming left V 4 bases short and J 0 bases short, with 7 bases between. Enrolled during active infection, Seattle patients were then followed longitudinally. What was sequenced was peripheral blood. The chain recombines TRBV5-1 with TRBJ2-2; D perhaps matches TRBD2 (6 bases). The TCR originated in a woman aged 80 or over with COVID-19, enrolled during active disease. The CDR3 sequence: CASSGGSNTGELFF. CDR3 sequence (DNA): TGCGCCAGCAGCGGGGGGTCGAACACCGGGGAGCTGTTTTTT.